This TCR beta chain was identified in a study of T cells in Graves' hyperthyroidism and ophthalmopathy. Study-level points and caveats: Before onset, by a median of approximately 5.9 months, the model predicted ophthalmopathy.

CDR1 and CDR2 from the germline V gene are ENHRY and SYGVKD. V lost 3 bases to trimming and J lost 4 bases, with 8 bases between them. The CDR3 is made up of 13 amino acids. In its sample, this clonotype was seen a few times. Its antigen is currently unknown. There were TCR beta CDR3 regions amplified from RNA transcripts. HTBI primers drove first-round RT-PCR of the TCR CDR3. A single record per CDR3 protein comes from TCRdb applying MiXCR to the multiplex PCR reads. The sample includes approximately 46,000 distinct CDR3 sequences, 49% seen only once; the top ten take roughly a third. The chain employs TRBV10-3 and TRBJ2-3; tentative D call: TRBD2 (5 bases). This clonotype originated in a woman between 45 and 60 years old with Graves' hyperthyroidism. Sequencing was performed on peripheral blood or thyroid tissue (not recorded which). The CDR3 protein is CAISDLAADTQYF. The CDR3 coding sequence is TGTGCCATCAGTGACCTAGCAGCAGATACGCAGTATTTT.